One sample yielded the 21 T cell receptor beta chains listed below, sequenced in a study of response to subunit inactivated influenza vaccine. TCRdb passed the RT-PCR reads through MiXCR, listing each CDR3 protein once. The sample lists under 850,000 distinct CDR3 sequences; around a sixth were seen once. Sample: PBMCs from blood, taken around 5 days after vaccination. The receptors were gathered from a man in his forties or fifties who received an inactivated influenza vaccine.

This clonotype was found many times. V is TRBV5-1 and J is TRBJ2-1, with 7 bases aligning to TRBD1. Germline V lookup: CDR1 SGHRS, CDR2 YFSETQ. The CDR3 sequence is 19 residues long. With 0 bases clipped from V and 3 bases from J, the junction kept 15 bases outside the gene matches. The CDR3 region is CASSLAKVGYRTGYNEQFF. CDR3 coding DNA: TGCGCCAGCAGCTTGGCCAAGGTCGGGTATAGGACAGGCTACAATGAGCAGTTCTTC.

The rearrangement links TRBV11-2 to TRBJ2-1; D might be TRBD1 (6 bases). From germline, CDR1 is SGHAT and CDR2 FQNNGV. The V and J ends lost 5 bases and 3 bases respectively, with 23 bases between them. The CDR3 covers 18 residues. CDR3 sequence: CASSPHSDRLPIYNEQFF. CDR3 sequence (DNA): TGTGCCAGCAGCCCCCACTCCGACAGGTTACCAATCTACAATGAGCAGTTCTTC.

There are a few counts of this clonotype. The chain uses TRBV4-2 and TRBJ2-4; no clear D gene. The CDR3 is 16 amino acids. Trimming took 0 bases from V and 0 from J, leaving 9 bases between them. Germline CDR1 is LGHNA and CDR2 is YNFKEQ. The CDR3 is CASSQDRSIAKNIQYF. The CDR3 DNA is TGTGCCAGCAGCCAAGACAGGAGCATAGCCAAAAACATTCAGTACTTC.

This clonotype was observed a handful of times. At one of its ends the junction is not consistent with the germline gene, which may arise from a read error. As DNA, the CDR3 is TGTGCCAGCAGCTTAGAATCGGGGGCGTCCTCCGAGCAGTACTTC. This codes for CASSLESGASSEQYF. The chain uses TRBV7-8 and TRBJ2-7; D may correspond to TRBD1 or TRBD2 (6 bases each). CDR1 and CDR2 from the germline V gene are SGHVS and FQNEAQ. CDR3 length equals 15 residues.

This chain links TRBV6-1 with TRBJ2-1; TRBD2 aligns across 10 bases. Germline loops: CDR1 MNHNS, CDR2 SASEGT. Trimming took 6 bases from V and 3 from J; bases not matched to a gene: 5. This CDR3 contains 15 residues. DNA for the CDR3: TGTGCCAGCAGACCTAGCGGGGGAAACTACAATGAGCAGTTCTTC. It encodes CASRPSGGNYNEQFF.

This chain uses TRBV7-9 with TRBJ2-7; 7 nucleotides match TRBD1. V lost 5 bases and J lost 1; bases outside the gene matches: 11. The CDR3 totals 16 residues. Germline lookup yields CDR1 SEHNR and CDR2 FQNEAQ (reference sequence). The CDR3: CASSPYRGRWSYEQYF. As DNA, the CDR3 is TGTGCCAGCAGCCCATACAGGGGTCGTTGGTCCTACGAGCAGTACTTC.

On this clonotype itself: At one of its ends the junction is not consistent with the germline gene, which may arise from a read error. The J gene is TRBJ2-2, the V gene TRBV5-1; 9 bases align to TRBD1. The V gene's germline CDR1 is SGHRS and CDR2 YFSETQ. This CDR3 is 16 amino acids long. The chain's CDR3 is CASSSMDRGRSGELLF. The CDR3 DNA follows: TGCGCCAGCAGCTCGATGGACAGGGGAAGATCCGGGGAGCTGCTTTTT.

The chain couples TRBV29-1 to TRBJ1-2; 7 bases fit TRBD1. The CDR3 runs 12 residues. Trimming took 5 bases from V and 5 from J; bases not matched to a gene: 5. CDR1 is SQVTM, CDR2 ANQGSEA, per germline. The DNA of the CDR3 is TGCAGCGTTCGGGACAGTCAATATGGCTACACCTTC. It translates to CSVRDSQYGYTF.

V gene TRBV10-3 combines with J gene TRBJ1-1; tentative D call: TRBD1 (6 bases). The V gene's germline CDR1 is ENHRY and CDR2 SYGVKD. This CDR3 comprises 13 residues. Trimming removed 7 bases from V and 1 base from J, with 10 bases in between. The CDR3 DNA follows: TGTGCCATCACCCAACAGGGGAACACTGAAGCTTTCTTT. Encoded protein: CAITQQGNTEAFF.

This clonotype was recorded a few times. V and J are TRBV29-1 and TRBJ1-1; no clear D. The germline V gene encodes CDR1 SQVTM and CDR2 ANQGSEA. Trimming shortened V by 2 bases and J by 4 bases, and 2 bases separated the two germline ends. CDR3 length: 10 amino acids. CDR3 sequence: CSVESTEAFF. CDR3 sequence (DNA): TGCAGCGTTGAAAGCACTGAAGCTTTCTTT. The variable domain in full, with the rest retrieved from reference TRBV29-1 and TRBJ1-1, is SAVISQKPSRDICQRGTSLTIQCQVDSQVTMMFWYRQQPGQSLTLIATANQGSEATYESGFVIDKFPISRPNLTFSTLTVSNMSPEDSSIYLCSVESTEAFFGQGTRLTVV.

The chain joins TRBV20-1 to TRBJ2-5; the D gene could be TRBD1 or TRBD2 (5 bases each). V lost 2 bases to trimming and J lost 4 bases, with 20 bases between them. CDR3 length: 16 residues. Germline-derived CDR1 and CDR2 are DFQATT and SNEGSKA (reference sequence). The CDR3 DNA reads as TGCAGTGCTAGAACCGCACGGGGACGTAGCCGAGAGACCCAGTACTTC. Its translation: CSARTARGRSRETQYF.

The V gene is TRBV5-1, the J gene TRBJ2-4, with TRBD1 matching 7 bases. Per the germline V gene, CDR1 is SGHRS and CDR2 is YFSETQ. V shed 2 bases and J 0 bases; nucleotides not matched to a gene: 11. The CDR3 runs 18 residues. The CDR3 sequence: CASSFTGASLIAKNIQYF. For the CDR3, the DNA is TGCGCCAGCAGCTTTACAGGGGCGTCCCTTATAGCCAAAAACATTCAGTACTTC.

V and J are TRBV12-3 or TRBV12-4 and TRBJ2-2; D may be TRBD2 (6 bases). This CDR3 is built from 12 residues. Trimming cost V 6 bases and J 6 bases, with 8 bases left between them. CDR3 loop: CASREGPGELFF. As DNA, the CDR3 is TGTGCCAGCAGGGAGGGGCCCGGGGAGCTGTTTTTT.

This clonotype has more than one count but fewer than ten. CDR3 in amino acids: CASSNGRVIGKLFF. DNA of the CDR3: TGTGCCAGCTCAAATGGGAGGGTTATCGGAAAACTGTTTTTT. The J gene is TRBJ1-4, the V gene TRBV6-1; D unclear. The CDR3 covers 14 residues. V lost 8 bases to trimming and J lost 10 bases, with 20 bases between them. The germline V gene has CDR1 MNHNS and CDR2 SASEGT.

Here the CDR3 reads CASQELNEKLFF. The CDR3 nucleotides are TGTGCCAGCCAGGAGCTGAATGAAAAACTGTTTTTT. The rearrangement joins TRBV7-9 to TRBJ1-4; D not certain. The germline V gene encodes CDR1 SEHNR and CDR2 FQNEAQ (reference sequence). Trimming cost V 8 bases and J 5 bases, with 9 bases left between them. This CDR3 has 12 residues.

The V call is TRBV12-3 or TRBV12-4, the J call TRBJ1-6; no firm D call. This CDR3 contains 12 residues. The germline V and J ends were trimmed by 5 bases and 10 bases, with 9 bases remaining between them. The DNA for the CDR3 is TGTGCCAGCAGTGACTTTCCCTCACCCCTCCACTTT. Amino acid sequence: CASSDFPSPLHF.

The chain joins TRBV29-1 to TRBJ1-2; no clear D gene. The CDR3 has 14 amino acids. Trimming removed 5 bases from V and 2 bases from J, with 15 bases in between. Germline assignment: CDR1 SQVTM and CDR2 ANQGSEA. The CDR3 protein is CSVPPGHENYGYTF. The CDR3 coding sequence is TGCAGCGTTCCTCCAGGTCACGAAAACTATGGCTACACCTTC.

Ten or more counts support this clonotype. The chain combines TRBV5-1 with TRBJ2-7; D uncertain. CDR3 length equals 14 residues. Germline V CDR1 and CDR2: SGHRS, YFSETQ. V lost 4 bases to trimming and J lost 3 bases, with 14 bases between them. The CDR3 DNA reads TGCGCCAGCAGCAATGGGCCCAACATCTACGAGCAGTACTTC. Translating it yields CASSNGPNIYEQYF.

This chain connects TRBV6-1 to TRBJ1-6, with D possibly being TRBD1 (6 bases). The germline CDR1 and CDR2 sequences are MNHNS and SASEGT. The CDR3 runs 15 residues. V shed 7 bases and J shed 1 base, with 11 bases lying between them. CDR3 DNA sequence: TGTGCCAGCAAAGAGGGGGAGTCCTATAATTCACCCCTCCACTTT. It specifies CASKEGESYNSPLHF.

The chain employs TRBV25-1 and TRBJ2-3, with TRBD2 matching 12 bases. The CDR3 has 17 amino acids. Germline V CDR1 and CDR2: MGHDK, SYGVNS. Trimming removed 3 bases from V and 4 bases from J; junction bases left unmatched: 8. CDR3 DNA: TGTGCCAGCAGTGATCATCCTAGCGGGAGGGCATCAGATACGCAGTATTTT. This encodes CASSDHPSGRASDTQYF.

This clonotype was observed at least ten times. The chain joins TRBV29-1 to TRBJ1-1; D is undetermined. Per the germline V gene, CDR1 is SQVTM and CDR2 is ANQGSEA. The V gene lost 6 bases and the J gene lost 7 bases, with 18 bases spanning the gap. The CDR3 is 13 residues long. The CDR3 DNA reads TGCAGCGTCGGACCGGGGTTCATGGTTGAAGCTTTCTTT. Amino acids: CSVGPGFMVEAFF.